This T cell receptor (beta chain) was identified in a study of a mutant IDH1 vaccine in newly diagnosed glioma. Study summary: Sex distribution of treated patients was about 62% male and roughly 38% female; mean age was around 40 years. Previous care, which was radiotherapy, temozolomide, or both, most often involved both.

With regard to this clone: Its specificity is not known.

Whole-study results and caveats: Immune responses induced by the vaccine were seen in 93.3% of patients, spanning multiple MHC alleles.

Sequenced by immunoSEQ multiplex PCR; TCRdb stores in-frame clones only, minus some. There are tens of thousands of clones in the sample; about 86% occur only once, and roughly 1.6% lies in the top ten. The time point was: week 35, safety follow-up. Topical imiquimod accompanied each vaccine dose, which consisted of 300 ug of mutant IDH1 20-mer peptide. The donor cohort comprised cases of new WHO grade 3 or 4 IDH1-mutant, ATRX-lost astrocytoma. This CDR3 spans 15 amino acids. The V and J ends lost 4 bases and 3 bases respectively, with 17 bases between them. Germline values: CDR1 SGHDT, CDR2 YYEEEE. The receptor was derived from a man aged 35 to 55 with glioma. The chain carries TRBV5-6 and TRBJ2-7; D not certain. The specimen was PBMCs, collected from a glioma patient whose treatment included an IDH1 peptide vaccine. The CDR3 sequence: CASSPLDVLGYEQYF. CDR3 nucleotide sequence: TGTGCCAGCAGCCCCCTGGACGTTCTTGGCTACGAGCAGTACTTC.